The T cell receptor beta chain described here comes from a study of blood T cell repertoires in COVID-19. Study in general: The United States, Italy and Spain provided the acute and convalescent COVID-19 samples. From T cells, B-cell-depleted T cells, or PBMCs came the material, which was cDNA or gDNA.

Ages ranged from about 18 to 89 years, with residence in 24 US areas. In assigning cohorts, the study relied on participant-reported clinical history. Profiling relied on immunoSEQ multiplex PCR, and the TCRdb table lists in-frame clones only, not all of them. The sample lists about 260,000 clones; approximately 79% were seen once. The sequence derives from a man aged 25-40 years with acute COVID-19. The sample comprised PBMCs or T cells enriched from blood (not recorded which).

In DNA form, the CDR3 reads TGTGCCAGCTCACCACTGTCTGCGGGGGGGCCCTCAGATACGCAGTATTTT. It is translated as CASSPLSAGGPSDTQYF. The rearrangement joins TRBV18 to TRBJ2-3; 9 bases are a match to TRBD2. The CDR3 extends over 17 amino acids. Germline V CDR1 and CDR2: KGHSH, LQKENI. V lost 1 base, J lost 4 bases, and 9 bases stayed unmatched.